The entry below describes one T cell receptor beta chain. Its antigen target is currently unknown. No clone much larger than this one lies a single base away; base qualities are absent. From cysteine to phenylalanine, the CDR3 is 12 amino acids long. The kept DNA is CDR3 alone, 36 bases in frame from the first base. CDR1 and CDR2, per the germline V gene (reference sequence), are GTSNPN and SVGIG. V gives up 3 bases and J gives up 0 bases, and the segment between their germline ends measures 6 bases. Each collaborating institution followed its own protocols to collect whole blood in K2EDTA tubes. For TCRbeta analysis, collaborators shipped samples as frozen whole blood, isolated PBMCs, or DNA extracted from either of those sample types. The record originates from a study of blood T cell repertoires in COVID-19 (TCRdb year 2020). General notes on the study: The collaborator samples originated in the United States, Italy and Spain and spanned the acute and convalescent phases of COVID-19. The prospective study material was composed of cDNA or gDNA derived from T cells, B-cell-depleted T cells, or PBMCs. The dataset comprised deeply sampled blood TCRbeta repertoires from subjects exposed to, actively infected with, or recovered from COVID-19. The repertoires were made available in a free public database intended to serve as a resource for research on the immune response to SARS-CoV-2. The samples were drawn from two sources: the first 160 participants of the ongoing ImmuneRACE study, and 1,254 subjects contributed by 6 global collaborators. Nearly every sample came with metadata listing a de-identified subject ID, COVID-19 status, age in years and sex. HLA class I and class II types, where available, came from metadata supplied by the sample provider rather than from assay-based typing.

TCRbeta CDR3 regions were amplified from genomic DNA by means of the immunoSEQ Assay, a bias-controlled multiplex PCR. On the study's bioinformatics: Within the assay, amplification of reference gene primers was used to estimate how many nucleated cells each sample contained. Sequence reads were collapsed and filtered to measure the absolute abundance of every unique TCRbeta CDR3 rearrangement. For each sample, productive Simpson clonality was calculated by taking the square root of Simpson's diversity index across productive rearrangements. Held by TCRdb, this immuneACCESS table contains in-frame sequences only and omits some clones. Under half of the omission traces to an unresolved V gene where checked; the cause of the rest is unknown. Clone size and V and J calls were adopted from that table, with D and trimming inferred from the DNA. For this sample there are around 190,000 clones; 85% to 90% appear just once. The top ten clonotypes cover approximately 4.4% of the sample.

Results the study describes overall, beyond this receptor: The quantity of clinical and demographic metadata differed by source and by participant and was supplied without curation.

This clonotype was obtained from a human donor in a cohort sampled during active COVID-19. The sample consisted of peripheral blood. The sequence is built from TRBV30 and TRBJ2-7, with TRBD2 perhaps the D gene, on 5 matching bases. The CDR3 loop reads CAWRGDSYEQYF. The sequenced DNA: TGTGCCTGGAGGGGAGACTCCTACGAGCAGTACTTC.